Here is one TCR beta chain with its context. Its antigen is as yet unknown. The PCR used 60 Vbeta and 13 Jbeta primers. The repertoire was sequenced with immunoSEQ multiplex PCR; TCRdb's copy has only in-frame clones and lacks some. The sample lists 120,000 or so clones, around 80% occurring once. The source of the sample is a study of cytomegalovirus exposure and HLA in healthy donors. Donors in the study were healthy people who gave bone marrow. General observations from the study: It was likely that a cluster of highly shared sequence variants was a sequencing artifact. CMV antigen specificity was confirmed in vitro for a few CMV-associated chains.

The CDR3 runs 15 residues. V dropped 5 bases and J dropped 0 bases, with 16 bases sitting between them. In germline, CDR1 is GTSNPN, CDR2 SVGIG (reference sequence). The receptor was isolated from a man aged 30 to 39 in good health and CMV-seronegative. The rearrangement joins TRBV30 to TRBJ1-2; the D is unclear. The sample taken for sequencing was PBMCs. CDR3 region: CAWVHGGSSNYGYTF. The CDR3 nucleotides read TGTGCCTGGGTCCATGGAGGCAGTTCTAACTATGGCTACACCTTC.